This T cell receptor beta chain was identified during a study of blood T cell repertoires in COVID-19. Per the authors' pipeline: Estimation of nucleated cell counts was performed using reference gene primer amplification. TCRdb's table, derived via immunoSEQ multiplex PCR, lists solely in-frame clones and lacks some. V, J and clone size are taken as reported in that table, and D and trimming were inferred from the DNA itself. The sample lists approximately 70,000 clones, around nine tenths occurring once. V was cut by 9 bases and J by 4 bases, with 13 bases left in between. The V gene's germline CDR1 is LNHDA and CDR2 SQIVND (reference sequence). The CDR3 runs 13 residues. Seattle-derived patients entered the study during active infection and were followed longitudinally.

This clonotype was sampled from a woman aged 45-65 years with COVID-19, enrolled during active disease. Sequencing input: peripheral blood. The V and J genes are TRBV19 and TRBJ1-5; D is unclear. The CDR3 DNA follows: TGTGCCAGCCGCGCCTCCTTAAATCAGCCCCAGCATTTT. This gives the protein CASRASLNQPQHF.